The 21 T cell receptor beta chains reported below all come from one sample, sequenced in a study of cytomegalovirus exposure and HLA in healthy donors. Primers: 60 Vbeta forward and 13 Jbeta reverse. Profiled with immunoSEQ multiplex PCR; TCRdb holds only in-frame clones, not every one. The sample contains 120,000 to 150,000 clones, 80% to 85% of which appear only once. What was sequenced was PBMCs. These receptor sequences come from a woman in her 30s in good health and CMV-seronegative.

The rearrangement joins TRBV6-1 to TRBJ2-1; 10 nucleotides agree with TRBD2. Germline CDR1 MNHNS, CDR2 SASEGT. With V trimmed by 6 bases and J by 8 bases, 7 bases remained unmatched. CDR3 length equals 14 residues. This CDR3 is CASSGGLAGDEQFF. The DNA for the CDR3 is TGTGCCAGCAGCGGGGGGCTAGCGGGAGATGAGCAGTTCTTC.

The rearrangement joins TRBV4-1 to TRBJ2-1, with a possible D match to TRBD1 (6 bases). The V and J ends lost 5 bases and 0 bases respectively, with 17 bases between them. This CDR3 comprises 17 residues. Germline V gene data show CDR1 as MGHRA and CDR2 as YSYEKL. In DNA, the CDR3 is TGCGCCAGCAGCACTACCCCAGGGGCTAGCTCCTACAATGAGCAGTTCTTC. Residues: CASSTTPGASSYNEQFF.

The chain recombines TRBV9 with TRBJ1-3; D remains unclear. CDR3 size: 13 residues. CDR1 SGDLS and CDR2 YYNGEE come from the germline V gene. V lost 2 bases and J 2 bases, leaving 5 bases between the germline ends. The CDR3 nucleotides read TGTGCCAGCAGCGTTCAGACTGGAAACACCATATATTTT. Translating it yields CASSVQTGNTIYF. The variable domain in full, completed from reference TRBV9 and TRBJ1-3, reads DSGVTQTPKHLITATGQRVTLRCSPRSGDLSVYWYQQSLDQGLQFLIQYYNGEERAKGNILERFSAQQFPDLHSELNLSSLELGDSALYFCASSVQTGNTIYFGEGSWLTVV.

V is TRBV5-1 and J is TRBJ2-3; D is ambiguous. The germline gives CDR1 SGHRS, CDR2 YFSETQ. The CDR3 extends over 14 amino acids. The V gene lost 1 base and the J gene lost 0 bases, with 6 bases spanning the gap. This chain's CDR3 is CASSLSGSTDTQYF. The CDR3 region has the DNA TGCGCCAGCAGCTTGTCCGGGAGCACAGATACGCAGTATTTT.

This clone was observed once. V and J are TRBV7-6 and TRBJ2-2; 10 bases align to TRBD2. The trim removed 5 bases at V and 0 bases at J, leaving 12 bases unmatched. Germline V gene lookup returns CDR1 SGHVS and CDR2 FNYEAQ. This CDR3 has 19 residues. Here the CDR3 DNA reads TGTGCCAGCAGCAGCCGCGGCCTAGCGGGGGCCTCGAACACCGGGGAGCTGTTTTTT. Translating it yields CASSSRGLAGASNTGELFF.

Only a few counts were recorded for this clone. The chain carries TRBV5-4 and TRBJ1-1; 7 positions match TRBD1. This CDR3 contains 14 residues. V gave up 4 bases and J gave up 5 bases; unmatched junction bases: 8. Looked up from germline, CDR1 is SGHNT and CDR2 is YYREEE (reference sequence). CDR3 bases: TGTGCCAGCAGCGACCGACAGGGATGGACTGAAGCTTTCTTT. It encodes CASSDRQGWTEAFF. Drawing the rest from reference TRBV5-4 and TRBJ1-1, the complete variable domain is ETGVTQSPTHLIKTRGQQVTLRCSSQSGHNTVSWYQQALGQGPQFIFQYYREEENGRGNFPPRFSGLQFPNYSSELNVNALELDDSALYLCASSDRQGWTEAFFGQGTRLTVV.

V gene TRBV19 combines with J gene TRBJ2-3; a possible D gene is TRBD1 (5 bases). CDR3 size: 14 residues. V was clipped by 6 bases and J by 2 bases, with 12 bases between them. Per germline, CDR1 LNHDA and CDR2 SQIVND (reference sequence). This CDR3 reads CASRRQGYTDTQYF. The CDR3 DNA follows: TGTGCCAGTAGACGCCAGGGATACACAGATACGCAGTATTTT.

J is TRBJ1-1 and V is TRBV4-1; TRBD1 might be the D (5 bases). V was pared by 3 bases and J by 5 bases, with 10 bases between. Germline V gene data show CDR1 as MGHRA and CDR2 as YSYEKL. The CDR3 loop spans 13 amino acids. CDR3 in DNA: TGCGCCAGCAGCCAGGTTGACAGAACTGAAGCTTTCTTT. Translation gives CASSQVDRTEAFF.

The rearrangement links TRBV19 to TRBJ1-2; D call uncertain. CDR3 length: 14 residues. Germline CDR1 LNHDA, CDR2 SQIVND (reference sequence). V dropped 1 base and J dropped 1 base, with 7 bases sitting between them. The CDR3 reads CASSIGVDNYGYTF. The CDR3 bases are TGTGCCAGTAGTATAGGAGTAGATAACTATGGCTACACCTTC.

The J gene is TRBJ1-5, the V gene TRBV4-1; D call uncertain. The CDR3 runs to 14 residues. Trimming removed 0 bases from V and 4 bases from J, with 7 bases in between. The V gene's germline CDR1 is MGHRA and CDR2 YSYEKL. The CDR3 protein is CASSQEGRNQPQHF. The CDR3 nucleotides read TGCGCCAGCAGCCAAGAGGGCAGAAATCAGCCCCAGCATTTT.

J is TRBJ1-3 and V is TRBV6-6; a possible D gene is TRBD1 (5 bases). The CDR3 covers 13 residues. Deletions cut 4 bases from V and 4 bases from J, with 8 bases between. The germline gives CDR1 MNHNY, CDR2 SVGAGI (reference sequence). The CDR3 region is CASSSAGGNTIYF. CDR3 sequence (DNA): TGTGCCAGCAGTTCCGCAGGGGGAAACACCATATATTTT.

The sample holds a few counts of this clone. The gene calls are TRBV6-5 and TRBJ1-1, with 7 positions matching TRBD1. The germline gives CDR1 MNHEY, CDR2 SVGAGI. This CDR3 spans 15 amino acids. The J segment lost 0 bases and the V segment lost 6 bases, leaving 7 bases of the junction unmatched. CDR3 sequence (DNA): TGTGCCAGCAGGGCGGACAGGATAATGAACACTGAAGCTTTCTTT. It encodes CASRADRIMNTEAFF.

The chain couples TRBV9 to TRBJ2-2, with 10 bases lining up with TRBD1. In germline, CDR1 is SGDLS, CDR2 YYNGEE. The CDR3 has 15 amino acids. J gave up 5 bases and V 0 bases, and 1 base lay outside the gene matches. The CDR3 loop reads CASSVVGQGTGELFF. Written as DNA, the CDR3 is TGTGCCAGCAGCGTAGTGGGACAGGGGACCGGGGAGCTGTTTTTT.

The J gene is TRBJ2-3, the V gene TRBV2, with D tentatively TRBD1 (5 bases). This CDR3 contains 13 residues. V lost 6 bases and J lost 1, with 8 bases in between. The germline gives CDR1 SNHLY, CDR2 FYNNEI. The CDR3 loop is CASRTAGTDTQYF. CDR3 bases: TGTGCCAGCAGGACAGCAGGCACAGATACGCAGTATTTT.

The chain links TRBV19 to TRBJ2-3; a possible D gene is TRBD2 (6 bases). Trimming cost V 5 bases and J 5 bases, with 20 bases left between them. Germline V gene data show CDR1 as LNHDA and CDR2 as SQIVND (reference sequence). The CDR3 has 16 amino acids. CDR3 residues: CASSSRPGVLRDTQYF. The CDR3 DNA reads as TGTGCCAGTAGTTCACGACCGGGAGTGTTGAGAGATACGCAGTATTTT.

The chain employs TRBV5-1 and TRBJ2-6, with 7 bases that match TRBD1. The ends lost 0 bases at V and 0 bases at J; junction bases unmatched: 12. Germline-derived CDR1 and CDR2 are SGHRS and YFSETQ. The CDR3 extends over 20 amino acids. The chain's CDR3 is CASSLEVRAGGISGANVLTF. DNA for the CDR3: TGCGCCAGCAGCTTGGAAGTGAGGGCAGGGGGTATCTCTGGGGCCAACGTCCTGACTTTC.

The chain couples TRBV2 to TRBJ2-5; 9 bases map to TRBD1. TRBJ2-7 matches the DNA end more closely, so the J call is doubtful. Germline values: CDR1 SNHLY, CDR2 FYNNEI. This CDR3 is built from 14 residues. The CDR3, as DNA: TGTGCCAGCAGTCTGACAGGGGGCTCCTACGAGCAGTACTTC. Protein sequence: CASSLTGGSYEQYF.

The CDR3, as DNA: TGTGCCAGCAGCTTAGCGCGGGGACTAGCGGGGAGAGGAGAGACCCAGTACTTC. Amino acids: CASSLARGLAGRGETQYF. This rearrangement joins TRBV7-8 to TRBJ2-5; TRBD2 matches 13 bases. J lost 4 bases, V lost 0 bases, and 8 bases had no gene match. The length of the CDR3 is 18 residues. Germline CDR1 reads SGHVS; CDR2 reads FQNEAQ.

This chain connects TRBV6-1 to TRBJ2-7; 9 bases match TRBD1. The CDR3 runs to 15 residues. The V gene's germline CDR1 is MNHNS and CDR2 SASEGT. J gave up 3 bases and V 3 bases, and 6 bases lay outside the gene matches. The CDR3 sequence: CASSDPGQGSYEQYF. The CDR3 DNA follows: TGTGCCAGCAGTGACCCGGGACAGGGAAGCTACGAGCAGTACTTC.

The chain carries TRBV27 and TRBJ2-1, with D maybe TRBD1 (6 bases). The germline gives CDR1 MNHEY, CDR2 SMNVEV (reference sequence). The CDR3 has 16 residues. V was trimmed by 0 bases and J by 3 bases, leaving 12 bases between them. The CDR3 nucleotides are TGTGCCAGCAGTTTATCGAGGGGGATCTTCTACAATGAGCAGTTCTTC. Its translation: CASSLSRGIFYNEQFF.

The CDR3, as DNA: TGTGCCAGCAGTGCGCCGGCGGTACGGACCGGGGAGCTGTTTTTT. Amino acid sequence: CASSAPAVRTGELFF. The V gene is TRBV7-6, the J gene TRBJ2-2; D not certain. CDR3 length: 15 amino acids. Germline V gene data show CDR1 as SGHVS and CDR2 as FNYEAQ. The ends were cut back, 6 bases at V and 5 bases at J, with 16 bases in the middle.